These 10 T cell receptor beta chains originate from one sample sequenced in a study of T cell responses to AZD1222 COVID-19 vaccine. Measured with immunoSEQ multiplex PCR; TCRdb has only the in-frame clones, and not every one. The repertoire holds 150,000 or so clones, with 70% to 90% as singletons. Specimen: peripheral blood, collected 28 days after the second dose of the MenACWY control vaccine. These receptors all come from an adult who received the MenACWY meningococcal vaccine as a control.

In nucleotides, the CDR3 is TGTGCCAGCAGTCCACAACCAGGGGTTCAGGGTTATGGCTACACCTTC. Its translation is CASSPQPGVQGYGYTF. This chain links TRBV25-1 with TRBJ1-2, with a weak D call TRBD1 (6 bases). The germline V gene encodes CDR1 MGHDK and CDR2 SYGVNS. The ends were cut back, 5 bases at V and 5 bases at J, with 21 bases in the middle. This CDR3 contains 16 residues.

CDR3 in DNA: TGTGCCAGCTCCCCCGTCCCAGGGGAGGGTCAGCCCCAGCATTTT. Residues: CASSPVPGEGQPQHF. This chain links TRBV18 with TRBJ1-5; D possibly corresponds to TRBD1 (6 bases). The germline CDR1 and CDR2 sequences are KGHSH and LQKENI. The ends were cut back, 6 bases at V and 6 bases at J, with 18 bases in the middle. The CDR3 runs to 15 residues. The full variable domain, rest sourced from reference TRBV18 and TRBJ1-5, is NAGVMQNPRHLVRRRGQEARLRCSPMKGHSHVYWYRQLPEEGLKFMVYLQKENIIDESGMPKERFSAEFPKEGPSILRIQQVVRGDSAAYFCASSPVPGEGQPQHFGDGTRLSIL.

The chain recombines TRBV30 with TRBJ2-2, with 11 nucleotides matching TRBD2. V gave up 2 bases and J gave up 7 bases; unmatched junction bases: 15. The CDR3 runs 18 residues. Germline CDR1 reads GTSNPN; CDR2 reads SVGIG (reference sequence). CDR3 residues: CAWSPLNSGRARDGELFF. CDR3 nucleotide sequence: TGTGCCTGGAGTCCCCTGAATAGCGGGAGGGCCAGAGACGGGGAGCTGTTTTTT.

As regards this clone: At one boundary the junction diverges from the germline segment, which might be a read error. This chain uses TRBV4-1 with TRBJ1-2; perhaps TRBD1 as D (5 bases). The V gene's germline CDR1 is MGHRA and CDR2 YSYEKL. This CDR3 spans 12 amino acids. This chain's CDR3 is CASSLPNRFRTF. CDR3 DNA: TGCGCCAGCAGCCTACCTAACAGGTTCAGGACATTC.

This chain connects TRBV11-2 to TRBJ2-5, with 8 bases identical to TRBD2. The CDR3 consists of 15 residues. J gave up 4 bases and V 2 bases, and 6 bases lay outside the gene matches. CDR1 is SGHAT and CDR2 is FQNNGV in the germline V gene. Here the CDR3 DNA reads TGTGCCAGCAGCTTAACGGGAGGGCCCCCAGAGACCCAGTACTTC. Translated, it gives CASSLTGGPPETQYF.

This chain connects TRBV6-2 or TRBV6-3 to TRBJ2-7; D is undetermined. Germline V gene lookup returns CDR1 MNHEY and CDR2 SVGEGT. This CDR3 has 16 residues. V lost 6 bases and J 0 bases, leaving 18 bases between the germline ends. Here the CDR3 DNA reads TGTGCCAGCAGCCAAATCAGCTACTCGCACTCCTACGAGCAGTACTTC. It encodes CASSQISYSHSYEQYF.

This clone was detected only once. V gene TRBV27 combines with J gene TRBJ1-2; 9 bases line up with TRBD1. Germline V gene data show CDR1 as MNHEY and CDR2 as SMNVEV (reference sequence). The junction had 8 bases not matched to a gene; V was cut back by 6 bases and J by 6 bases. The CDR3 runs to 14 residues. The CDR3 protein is CASSPTGQGDGYTF. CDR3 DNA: TGTGCCAGCAGCCCTACGGGACAGGGCGATGGCTACACCTTC.

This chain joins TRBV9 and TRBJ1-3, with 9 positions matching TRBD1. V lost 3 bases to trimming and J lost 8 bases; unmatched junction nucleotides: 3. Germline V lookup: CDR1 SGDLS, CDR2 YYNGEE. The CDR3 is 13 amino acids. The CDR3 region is CASSEQGAHTIYF. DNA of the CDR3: TGTGCCAGCAGCGAACAGGGGGCACACACCATATATTTT.

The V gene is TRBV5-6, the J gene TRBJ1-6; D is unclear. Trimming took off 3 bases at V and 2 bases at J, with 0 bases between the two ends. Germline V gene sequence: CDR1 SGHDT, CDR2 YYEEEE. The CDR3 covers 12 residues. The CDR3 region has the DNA TGTGCCAGCAGCTCCTATAATTCACCCCTCCACTTT. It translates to CASSSYNSPLHF.

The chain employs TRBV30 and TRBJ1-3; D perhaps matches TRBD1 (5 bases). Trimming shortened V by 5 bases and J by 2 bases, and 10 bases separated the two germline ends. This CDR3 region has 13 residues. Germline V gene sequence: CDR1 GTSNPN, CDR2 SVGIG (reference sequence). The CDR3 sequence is CAWGAVPGNTIYF. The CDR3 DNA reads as TGTGCCTGGGGGGCGGTTCCTGGAAACACCATATATTTT.